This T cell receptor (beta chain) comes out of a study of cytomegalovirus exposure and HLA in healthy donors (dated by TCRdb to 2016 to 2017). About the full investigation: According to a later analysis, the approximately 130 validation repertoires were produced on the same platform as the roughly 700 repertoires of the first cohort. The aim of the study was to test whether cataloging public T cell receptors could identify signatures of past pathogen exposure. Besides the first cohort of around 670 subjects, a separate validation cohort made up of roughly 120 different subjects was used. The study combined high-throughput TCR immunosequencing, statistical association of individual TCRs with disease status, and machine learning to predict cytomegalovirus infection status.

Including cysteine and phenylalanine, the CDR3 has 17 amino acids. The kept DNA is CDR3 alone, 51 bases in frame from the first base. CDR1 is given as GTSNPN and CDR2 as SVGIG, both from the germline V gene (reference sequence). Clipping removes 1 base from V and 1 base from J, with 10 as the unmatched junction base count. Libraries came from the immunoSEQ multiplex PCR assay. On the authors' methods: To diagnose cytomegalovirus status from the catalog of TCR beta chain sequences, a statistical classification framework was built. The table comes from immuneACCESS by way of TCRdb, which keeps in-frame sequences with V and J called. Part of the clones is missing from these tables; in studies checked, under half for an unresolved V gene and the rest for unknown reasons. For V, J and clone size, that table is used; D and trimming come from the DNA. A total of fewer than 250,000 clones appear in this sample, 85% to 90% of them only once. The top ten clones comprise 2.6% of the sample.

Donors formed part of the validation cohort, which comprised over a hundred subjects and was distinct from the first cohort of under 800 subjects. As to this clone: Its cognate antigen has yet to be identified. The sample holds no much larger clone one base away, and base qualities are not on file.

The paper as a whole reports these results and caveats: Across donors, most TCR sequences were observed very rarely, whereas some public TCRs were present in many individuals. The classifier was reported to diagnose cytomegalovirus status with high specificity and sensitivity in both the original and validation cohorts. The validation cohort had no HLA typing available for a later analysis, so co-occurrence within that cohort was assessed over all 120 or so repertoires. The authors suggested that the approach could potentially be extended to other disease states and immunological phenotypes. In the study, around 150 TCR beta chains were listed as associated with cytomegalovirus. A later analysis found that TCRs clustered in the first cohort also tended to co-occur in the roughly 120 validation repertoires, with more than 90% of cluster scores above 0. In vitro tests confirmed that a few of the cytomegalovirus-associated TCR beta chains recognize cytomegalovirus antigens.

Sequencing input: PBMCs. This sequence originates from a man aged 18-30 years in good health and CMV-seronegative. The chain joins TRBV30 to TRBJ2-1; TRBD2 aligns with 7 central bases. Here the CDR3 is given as CAWSGGGKRVSYNEQFF. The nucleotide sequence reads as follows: TGTGCCTGGAGTGGGGGAGGGAAAAGGGTGTCCTACAATGAGCAGTTCTTC.